These 25 T cell receptor beta chains originate from one sample sequenced in a study of T cells in Graves' hyperthyroidism and ophthalmopathy. RNA transcripts were the template for amplifying TCR beta CDR3 regions. First-round RT-PCR of the TCR CDR3 relied on the HTBI primer set. MiXCR was run by TCRdb on the multiplex PCR reads, yielding one entry per CDR3 protein. The sample includes fewer than 350,000 distinct CDR3 sequences, about a sixth of them seen just once. Sequencing used blood. Receptors originate from a woman aged 40 to 49 with Graves' ophthalmopathy.

This clonotype was picked up many times. The V and J genes are TRBV2 and TRBJ2-7; 8 bases match TRBD1. The CDR3 loop spans 14 amino acids. Trimming took 6 bases from V and 2 from J; bases not matched to a gene: 6. CDR1 SNHLY and CDR2 FYNNEI come from the germline V gene. CDR3 sequence: CASRRTGPPYEQYF. The CDR3 region has the DNA TGTGCCAGCAGAAGGACAGGGCCCCCCTACGAGCAGTACTTC.

This clonotype was seen ten or more times. The DNA for the CDR3 is TGTGCCACCAGCAGAGATAGTAACAGGGGATTACTCGGAAACACCATATATTTT. Translating gives CATSRDSNRGLLGNTIYF. The rearrangement joins TRBV15 to TRBJ1-3, with TRBD1 matching over 7 bases. This CDR3 spans 18 amino acids. Looked up from germline, CDR1 is LNHNV and CDR2 is YYDKDF (reference sequence). With V trimmed by 0 bases and J by 4 bases, 12 bases remained unmatched.

This clonotype came up many times. The chain has TRBV28 and TRBJ1-1; TRBD1 might be the D (5 bases). The CDR3 runs to 14 residues. Germline assignment: CDR1 MDHEN and CDR2 SYDVKM. V shed 6 bases and J shed 4 bases, with 15 bases lying between them. The chain's CDR3 is CASRPRGGATEAFF. DNA for the CDR3: TGTGCCAGCAGACCTAGGGGAGGGGCCACTGAAGCTTTCTTT.

CDR3 DNA: TGTGCCAGCAGTTTAGATGGGGGGCCTGGCAATCAGCCCCAGCATTTT. It encodes CASSLDGGPGNQPQHF. The chain uses TRBV28 and TRBJ1-5; maybe TRBD1 (6 bases). The V end lost 2 bases, the J end lost 2 bases, and 13 bases lay between the germline ends. This CDR3 region has 16 residues. The germline CDR1 and CDR2 sequences are MDHEN and SYDVKM.

In its sample, this clonotype was seen many times. CDR3: CASSPPQGLSTF. The DNA of the CDR3 is TGTGCCAGCAGTCCACCGCAGGGTCTATCCACCTTC. V usage is TRBV7-2 and J usage is TRBJ1-2; possible D gene TRBD1, 5 bases. The germline CDR1 and CDR2 sequences are SGHTA and FQGNSA. Deletions cut 6 bases from V and 13 bases from J, with 18 bases between. This CDR3 has 12 amino acids.

This clonotype was found many times. The rearrangement uses TRBV7-9 and TRBJ2-7; a possible D gene is TRBD2 (6 bases). CDR3 length equals 15 residues. V lost 1 base, J lost 2 bases, and 12 bases lay in between. Germline-derived CDR1 and CDR2 are SEHNR and FQNEAQ (reference sequence). The DNA of the CDR3 is TGTGCCAGCAGCTTAGTAGGTGGGGGGACCTACGAGCAGTACTTC. It encodes CASSLVGGGTYEQYF.

Comments on this clonotype: Just one base apart from a much larger clone, this may be a read error. The V gene is TRBV6-2 or TRBV6-3, the J gene TRBJ1-1; 7 bases map to TRBD1. With 11 bases clipped from V and 5 bases from J, the junction kept 8 bases outside the gene matches. Germline CDR1 reads MNHEY; CDR2 reads SVGEGT. The CDR3 runs to 12 residues. The CDR3 region is CAATGVSTEAFF. In nucleotides, the CDR3 is TGTGCCGCTACAGGGGTCTCTACTGAAGCTTTCTTT.

This clonotype was detected ten times or more. The germline gene is not matched at one end of the junction; a read error may be the cause. The chain links TRBV18 to TRBJ2-3; D unclear. The CDR3 contains 12 residues. Germline-derived CDR1 and CDR2 are KGHSH and LQKENI. This chain's CDR3 is CASSRTTDTQYF. DNA for the CDR3: TGTGCCAGCTCACGAACCACAGATACACAGTATTTT.

In this sample, this clonotype turned up many times. V and J are TRBV20-1 and TRBJ2-7, with 9 bases identical to TRBD2. Germline values: CDR1 DFQATT, CDR2 SNEGSKA (reference sequence). V was clipped by 6 bases and J by 0 bases; unmatched bases: 6. CDR3 length equals 14 residues. The DNA for the CDR3 is TGCAGTGCCAGACTAGCGGCGGTCTCCTACGAGCAGTACTTC. This codes for CSARLAAVSYEQYF.

This clonotype was counted many times. The chain has TRBV29-1 and TRBJ2-7; the D gene is possibly TRBD2 (5 bases). V lost 3 bases and J 3 bases, leaving 15 bases between the germline ends. Germline V gene lookup returns CDR1 SQVTM and CDR2 ANQGSEA. The CDR3 is 14 amino acids. The CDR3 here is CSVDLSGRGYEQYF. Written as DNA, the CDR3 is TGCAGCGTTGACTTATCAGGCCGGGGCTACGAGCAGTACTTC.

This clonotype was seen at least ten times. V gene TRBV7-2 combines with J gene TRBJ1-2; D remains unclear. The CDR3 length is 11 residues. CDR1 SGHTA and CDR2 FQGNSA come from the germline V gene. V was pared by 5 bases and J by 5 bases, with 6 bases between. The CDR3 DNA sequence: TGTGCCAGCAGCCCCGGATATGGCTACACCTTC. This codes for CASSPGYGYTF.

This clonotype was detected ten times or more. It is likely a read error, because the conserved phenylalanine at the end of the CDR3 is missing. The V call is TRBV6-1, the J call TRBJ2-5; a possible D gene is TRBD2 (5 bases). CDR3 length: 12 amino acids. V gave up 4 bases and J gave up 5 bases, with 8 bases separating them. Germline V gene sequence: CDR1 MNHNS, CDR2 SASEGT. CDR3 nucleotides: TGTGCCAGCAGTGGTCGGAGGGAGACCCAGTACCTC. Translation gives CASSGRRETQYL.

The chain has TRBV6-1 and TRBJ1-3; D remains unclear. The CDR3 runs 13 residues. Germline V gives CDR1 MNHNS, CDR2 SASEGT. V gave up 7 bases and J gave up 4 bases, with 11 bases separating them. The CDR3 DNA sequence: TGTGCCAGCAAAAGGTCAGCCGGAAACACCATATATTTT. It is translated as CASKRSAGNTIYF.

A remark on this clonotype: Possible read error: a much larger clone is one base away. The CDR3 reads CSWRFGLAGGSGQEIQYF. The CDR3 coding sequence is TGCAGCTGGAGGTTCGGGCTAGCGGGAGGCTCGGGCCAAGAGATCCAGTACTTC. This chain links TRBV29-1 with TRBJ2-5, with 11 bases aligning to TRBD2. The CDR3 has 18 residues. From germline, CDR1 is SQVTM and CDR2 ANQGSEA.

This clonotype was seen ten or more times. V gene TRBV29-1 combines with J gene TRBJ1-1; TRBD1 aligns across 8 bases. Germline V gene sequence: CDR1 SQVTM, CDR2 ANQGSEA. V shed 7 bases and J 0 bases; nucleotides not matched to a gene: 4. This CDR3 has 13 residues. Written as DNA, the CDR3 is TGCAGCGCCGGGGACAGGCTGAACACTGAAGCTTTCTTT. Amino acids: CSAGDRLNTEAFF.

This clonotype was counted many times. The chain combines TRBV30 with TRBJ1-2; no clear D gene. The CDR3 is made up of 11 amino acids. Germline values: CDR1 GTSNPN, CDR2 SVGIG (reference sequence). Trimming removed 2 bases at V and 4 bases at J, with 5 bases between. CDR3 sequence reads: CAWSFLYGYTF. The DNA for the CDR3 is TGTGCCTGGAGTTTTCTCTATGGCTACACCTTC.

This chain uses TRBV2 with TRBJ2-2; the match to TRBD1 covers 8 bases. This CDR3 region has 14 residues. Germline assignment: CDR1 SNHLY and CDR2 FYNNEI. Germline trimming cut 8 bases from V and 3 bases from J; bases unmatched to any gene: 5. This chain's CDR3 is CASGRQGHTGELFF. The DNA for the CDR3 is TGTGCCAGCGGCAGACAGGGGCACACCGGGGAGCTGTTTTTT.

This clonotype was recorded at least ten times. J is TRBJ1-2 and V is TRBV12-3 or TRBV12-4; possibly TRBD1 for D (5 bases). V was clipped by 6 bases and J by 8 bases, with 22 bases between them. CDR3 length: 15 residues. The CDR3 coding sequence is TGTGCCAGCAGCCGGCTGGGGCAGGGACGGGGCGGCTACACCTTC. The encoded protein is CASSRLGQGRGGYTF.

In its sample, this clonotype was seen many times. The chain recombines TRBV20-1 with TRBJ2-4; D call uncertain. Germline CDR1 and CDR2: DFQATT and SNEGSKA (reference sequence). With 6 bases removed from V and 0 bases from J, the gap between germline ends came to 9 bases. The CDR3 consists of 13 residues. CDR3 bases: TGCAGTGCAACTATGTTAGCCAAAAACATTCAGTACTTC. Residues: CSATMLAKNIQYF.

This clonotype has a count of ten or more. This chain joins TRBV6-5 and TRBJ1-5; possible D gene TRBD1, 5 bases. V was pared by 0 bases and J by 7 bases, with 10 bases between. This CDR3 region has 14 residues. Germline V gene sequence: CDR1 MNHEY, CDR2 SVGAGI. CDR3 sequence reads: CASSYSREGQPQHF. The CDR3 coding sequence is TGTGCCAGCAGTTACTCCAGGGAAGGCCAGCCCCAGCATTTT.

The rearrangement joins TRBV6-1 to TRBJ1-2; D remains ambiguous. Trimming shortened V by 8 bases and J by 4 bases, and 14 bases separated the two germline ends. The CDR3 has 13 amino acids. Germline V gene lookup returns CDR1 MNHNS and CDR2 SASEGT. Here the CDR3 DNA reads TGTGCCAGCGAGGCGGGCCCGTTCTATGGCTACACCTTC. It translates to CASEAGPFYGYTF.

The sample holds many counts of this clonotype. The V gene is TRBV10-3, the J gene TRBJ2-7, with TRBD2 identical over 7 bases. CDR3 length equals 14 residues. V was pared by 2 bases and J by 3 bases, with 4 bases of the junction left unmatched. Germline CDR1 is ENHRY and CDR2 is SYGVKD. The CDR3, as DNA: TGTGCCATCAGTGAGAGGGAGGGCAGCTACGAGCAGTACTTC. It specifies CAISEREGSYEQYF.

This rearrangement joins TRBV10-2 to TRBJ2-7; D may be TRBD1 or TRBD2 (5 bases each). The CDR3 runs 15 residues. CDR1 WSHSY and CDR2 SAAADI come from the germline V gene. Trimming left V 4 bases short and J 5 bases short, with 18 bases between. CDR3 sequence reads: CASSVKPGPRDEQYF. Written as DNA, the CDR3 is TGCGCCAGCAGTGTGAAACCGGGACCAAGGGACGAGCAGTACTTC.

This clonotype has more than one count but fewer than ten. The V call is TRBV6-1, the J call TRBJ1-2, with TRBD1 matching over 10 bases. This CDR3 is built from 16 residues. Germline V gene sequence: CDR1 MNHNS, CDR2 SASEGT. After removal of 6 bases from V and 5 bases from J, the junction contained 12 bases not matched to a gene. The CDR3 coding sequence is TGTGCCAGCAGGCAACGGACAGGGGGTTCGGTATATGGCTACACCTTC. Residues: CASRQRTGGSVYGYTF.

This clonotype appeared a few times. The junction and the germline gene differ at one end; a read error may be behind it. The chain carries TRBV6-1 and TRBJ1-3; D possibly corresponds to TRBD1 (6 bases). Germline V gene sequence: CDR1 MNHNS, CDR2 SASEGT. The CDR3 is made up of 15 amino acids. The CDR3, as DNA: TGTGCCAGCAGTCCATTGGGGGGCTCTGGAAAAACCATATATTTT. Translating gives CASSPLGGSGKTIYF.